One and the same sample provided the 23 T cell receptor beta chains below, sequenced in a study of response to subunit inactivated influenza vaccine. Using its own MiXCR run on the RT-PCR reads, TCRdb lists one record per CDR3 protein. The repertoire holds around 750,000 distinct CDR3 sequences, over 20% seen once, with roughly a tenth in the top ten. Sequences were derived from PBMCs from blood, sampled more than 4 days after vaccination. Receptors were obtained from a man in his forties or fifties who received an inactivated influenza vaccine.

This clonotype was recorded a few times. The rearrangement links TRBV11-2 to TRBJ2-1; 13 bases are shared with TRBD2. Germline V gene data show CDR1 as SGHAT and CDR2 as FQNNGV. V dropped 5 bases and J dropped 8; count of bases not matched to a gene: 6. This CDR3 has 15 residues. CDR3 nucleotide sequence: TGTGCCAGCAGCGTAACTAGCGGGGGGGCTTATGAGCAGTTCTTC. Translation gives CASSVTSGGAYEQFF. Variable domain in full (rest from reference TRBV11-2 and TRBJ2-1): EAGVAQSPRYKIIEKRQSVAFWCNPISGHATLYWYQQILGQGPKLLIQFQNNGVVDDSQLPKDRFSAERLKGVDSTLKIQPAKLEDSAVYLCASSVTSGGAYEQFFGPGTRLTVL.

The V call is TRBV6-1, the J call TRBJ2-5, with 9 bases identical to TRBD2. Unmatched junction bases numbered 4, after V lost 2 bases and J lost 0 bases. The CDR3 loop spans 16 amino acids. The germline V gene has CDR1 MNHNS and CDR2 SASEGT. The CDR3 sequence: CASSEWLAGDQETQYF. The CDR3, as DNA: TGTGCCAGCAGTGAATGGTTAGCGGGGGACCAAGAGACCCAGTACTTC.

This clonotype was observed a few times. The chain carries TRBV5-1 and TRBJ2-3; perhaps TRBD1 as D (6 bases). The V and J ends lost 5 bases and 5 bases respectively, with 15 bases between them. The CDR3 spans 14 residues. Germline loops: CDR1 SGHRS, CDR2 YFSETQ. The CDR3 region has the DNA TGCGCCAGCAGTTCCGGGACAAAGGTAGATACGCAGTATTTT. Its translation: CASSSGTKVDTQYF. Together with reference TRBV5-1 and TRBJ2-3, the CDR3 gives the full variable domain: KAGVTQTPRYLIKTRGQQVTLSCSPISGHRSVSWYQQTPGQGLQFLFEYFSETQRNKGNFPGRFSGRQFSNSRSEMNVSTLELGDSALYLCASSSGTKVDTQYFGPGTRLTVL.

This clonotype was recorded at least ten times. V and J are TRBV7-2 and TRBJ1-3, with a tentative D call TRBD1 (6 bases). The CDR3 has 15 residues. The germline V gene has CDR1 SGHTA and CDR2 FQGNSA. V lost 1 base and J 2 bases, leaving 9 bases between the germline ends. DNA of the CDR3: TGTGCCAGCAGCTTAGTGTCAGGGGCTGGAAACACCATATATTTT. Translating it yields CASSLVSGAGNTIYF.

This clonotype was counted once. The chain couples TRBV7-9 to TRBJ2-5, with D possibly TRBD2 on 5 matching bases. This CDR3 contains 15 residues. Per the germline V gene, CDR1 is SEHNR and CDR2 is FQNEAQ (reference sequence). V lost 6 bases, J lost 0 bases, and 14 bases lay in between. This CDR3 is CASRGSRGYQETQYF. CDR3 coding DNA: TGTGCCAGCAGGGGCTCTCGCGGGTACCAAGAGACCCAGTACTTC.

The chain links TRBV6-2 or TRBV6-3 to TRBJ2-1; D is possibly TRBD2 (5 bases). The CDR3 loop spans 15 amino acids. The V gene lost 6 bases and the J gene lost 4 bases, with 16 bases spanning the gap. Germline V gene sequence: CDR1 MNHEY, CDR2 SVGEGT. The CDR3 sequence: CASSYGISGYNEQFF. CDR3 bases: TGTGCCAGCAGCTACGGGATATCGGGTTACAATGAGCAGTTCTTC.

This chain joins TRBV7-3 and TRBJ2-1; tentative D call: TRBD2 (6 bases). Germline values: CDR1 SGHTA, CDR2 FQGTGA. Trimming took 2 bases from V and 7 from J, leaving 24 bases between them. This CDR3 comprises 18 residues. As DNA, the CDR3 is TGTGCCAGCAGCTTAGGCGTTAGGAGGGAGCATCTAGGGAATGAGCAGTTCTTC. Amino acids: CASSLGVRREHLGNEQFF.

The chain uses TRBV11-2 and TRBJ1-3; 7 nucleotides agree with TRBD1. Germline V gene data show CDR1 as SGHAT and CDR2 as FQNNGV. CDR3 length: 16 amino acids. V shed 3 bases and J 1 base; nucleotides not matched to a gene: 6. CDR3 DNA: TGTGCCAGCAGCTTCCCCCCGACAGGGTCTGGAAACACCATATATTTT. This sequence encodes CASSFPPTGSGNTIYF.

V and J are TRBV4-2 and TRBJ1-4; no reliable D call. The CDR3 loop spans 14 amino acids. V was shortened by 0 bases and J by 4 bases, with 6 bases between the two germline ends. Germline-derived CDR1 and CDR2 are LGHNA and YNFKEQ. CDR3 residues: CASSQEQLNEKLFF. Written as DNA, the CDR3 is TGTGCCAGCAGCCAAGAACAGCTTAATGAAAAACTGTTTTTT.

The V call is TRBV12-3 or TRBV12-4, the J call TRBJ2-1; no clear D gene. The CDR3 length is 13 residues. Trimming took off 4 bases at V and 4 bases at J, with 8 bases between the two ends. The CDR3 sequence: CASSWLVYNEQFF. CDR3 in DNA: TGTGCCAGCAGTTGGCTAGTGTACAATGAGCAGTTCTTC.

The chain carries TRBV4-1 and TRBJ2-2; D may be TRBD2 (6 bases). This CDR3 comprises 18 residues. The ends were cut back, 2 bases at V and 4 bases at J, with 20 bases in the middle. Germline V gene lookup returns CDR1 MGHRA and CDR2 YSYEKL. The CDR3 bases are TGCGCCAGCAGCCAACCGAAGGGGCTAGCGAGGGGCACCGGGGAGCTGTTTTTT. This gives the protein CASSQPKGLARGTGELFF.

This clonotype was counted only a few times. The chain uses TRBV2 and TRBJ1-1; weak D call: TRBD1 (5 bases). Germline V CDR1 and CDR2: SNHLY, FYNNEI. V shed 5 bases and J shed 3 bases, with 13 bases lying between them. The CDR3 consists of 14 residues. In DNA, the CDR3 is TGTGCCAGCAGTCTCAGGGTTTCGGACACTGAAGCTTTCTTT. It yields the protein CASSLRVSDTEAFF.

V usage is TRBV6-5 and J usage is TRBJ1-4, with a tentative D call TRBD1 (5 bases). V was trimmed by 2 bases and J by 3 bases, leaving 10 bases between them. The CDR3 is 15 residues long. Germline V CDR1 and CDR2: MNHEY, SVGAGI. The CDR3 DNA sequence: TGTGCCAGCAGTTACGGCGACAGCTCTAATGAAAAACTGTTTTTT. Protein product: CASSYGDSSNEKLFF.

This clonotype appeared a few times. The chain couples TRBV11-2 to TRBJ2-5; 9 bases agree with TRBD1. Germline loops: CDR1 SGHAT, CDR2 FQNNGV. After removal of 3 bases from V and 4 bases from J, the junction contained 6 bases not matched to a gene. The CDR3 contains 15 residues. In nucleotides, the CDR3 is TGTGCCAGCAGCTTGGACAGGGGACGGTTAGAGACCCAGTACTTC. Amino acid sequence: CASSLDRGRLETQYF. Variable domain in full (rest from reference TRBV11-2 and TRBJ2-5): EAGVAQSPRYKIIEKRQSVAFWCNPISGHATLYWYQQILGQGPKLLIQFQNNGVVDDSQLPKDRFSAERLKGVDSTLKIQPAKLEDSAVYLCASSLDRGRLETQYFGPGTRLLVL.

V usage is TRBV6-5 and J usage is TRBJ1-4, with 8 bases lining up with TRBD1. The CDR3 is 14 residues long. V was clipped by 4 bases and J by 8 bases; unmatched bases: 6. Germline CDR1 and CDR2: MNHEY and SVGAGI. CDR3 sequence: CASSSGGFGEKLFF. In DNA, the CDR3 is TGTGCCAGCAGTTCAGGGGGCTTTGGGGAAAAACTGTTTTTT.

The chain uses TRBV9 and TRBJ2-5; 7 bases are a match to TRBD2. CDR3 length: 14 residues. Germline assignment: CDR1 SGDLS and CDR2 YYNGEE. J was trimmed by 2 bases and V by 0 bases; bases with no gene match: 1. CDR3 nucleotides: TGTGCCAGCAGCGTAGGGGACTATCAAGAGACCCAGTACTTC. Encoded protein: CASSVGDYQETQYF.

This clonotype was counted between two and nine times. This chain uses TRBV7-2 with TRBJ1-6, with D perhaps TRBD1 (6 bases). Trimming removed 3 bases from V and 5 bases from J, with 8 bases in between. Looked up from germline, CDR1 is SGHTA and CDR2 is FQGNSA. This CDR3 contains 14 residues. The CDR3 coding sequence is TGTGCCAGCAGCTTTGCAGGGGATAATTCACCCCTCCACTTT. Its protein product is CASSFAGDNSPLHF.

The CDR3 is CASSVSEQETQYF. Written as DNA, the CDR3 is TGTGCCAGCAGCGTCAGTGAGCAAGAGACCCAGTACTTC. The rearrangement joins TRBV9 to TRBJ2-5; no firm D call. The V and J ends lost 2 bases and 2 bases respectively, with 7 bases between them. The CDR3 is made up of 13 amino acids. Germline V gives CDR1 SGDLS, CDR2 YYNGEE.

This clonotype turned up a few times. V and J are TRBV12-3 or TRBV12-4 and TRBJ2-3, with 7 bases identical to TRBD1. The CDR3 covers 15 residues. The V segment lost 6 bases and the J segment 1 base; nucleotides outside the gene matches: 7. CDR3 DNA sequence: TGTGCCAGCAGGGTACAGGGGCTTGGCACAGATACGCAGTATTTT. Residues: CASRVQGLGTDTQYF.

This clonotype was observed a handful of times. V usage is TRBV4-1 and J usage is TRBJ2-7; D is perhaps TRBD1 (6 bases). Trimming took off 0 bases at V and 3 bases at J, with 9 bases between the two ends. Looked up from germline, CDR1 is MGHRA and CDR2 is YSYEKL. The CDR3 consists of 14 residues. The CDR3 loop is CASSQDNRDYEQYF. CDR3 sequence (DNA): TGCGCCAGCAGCCAAGATAACAGGGACTACGAGCAGTACTTC.

V gene TRBV6-1 combines with J gene TRBJ2-2, with D perhaps being TRBD1 or TRBD2 (5 bases each). Germline CDR1 and CDR2: MNHNS and SASEGT. This CDR3 is 13 amino acids long. V gave up 1 base and J gave up 6 bases, with 6 bases separating them. This CDR3 reads CASSEVGAGELFF. The DNA for the CDR3 is TGTGCCAGCAGTGAAGTGGGGGCCGGGGAGCTGTTTTTT.

This chain uses TRBV9 with TRBJ2-2; D remains unclear. Trimming took 7 bases from V and 1 from J, leaving 14 bases between them. Germline values: CDR1 SGDLS, CDR2 YYNGEE. CDR3 length equals 15 residues. In nucleotides, the CDR3 is TGTGCCAGCCATCCTTCGTCCGGGAACACCGGGGAGCTGTTTTTT. Translated: CASHPSSGNTGELFF.

J is TRBJ2-1 and V is TRBV5-1; 14 nucleotides match TRBD2. The CDR3 spans 16 residues. Germline-derived CDR1 and CDR2 are SGHRS and YFSETQ. V trimming: 7 bases; J trimming: 5 bases; junction bases outside the gene matches: 8. CDR3 DNA sequence: TGCGCCAGCTTTGGGAGACTAGCGGGAGGGCACAATGAGCAGTTCTTC. Encoded protein: CASFGRLAGGHNEQFF.